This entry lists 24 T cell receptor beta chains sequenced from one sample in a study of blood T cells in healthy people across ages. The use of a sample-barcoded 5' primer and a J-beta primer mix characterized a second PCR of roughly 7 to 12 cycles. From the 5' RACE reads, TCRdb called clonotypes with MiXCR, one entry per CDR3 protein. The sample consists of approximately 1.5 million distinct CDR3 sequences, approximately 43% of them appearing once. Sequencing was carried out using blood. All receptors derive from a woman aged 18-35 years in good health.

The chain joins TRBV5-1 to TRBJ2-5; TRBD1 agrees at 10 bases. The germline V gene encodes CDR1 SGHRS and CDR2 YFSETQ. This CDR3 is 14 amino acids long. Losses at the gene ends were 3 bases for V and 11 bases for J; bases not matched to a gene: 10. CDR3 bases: TGCGCCAGCAGCTATGACAGGGGGCTTGAGGAGCAGTACTTC. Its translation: CASSYDRGLEEQYF.

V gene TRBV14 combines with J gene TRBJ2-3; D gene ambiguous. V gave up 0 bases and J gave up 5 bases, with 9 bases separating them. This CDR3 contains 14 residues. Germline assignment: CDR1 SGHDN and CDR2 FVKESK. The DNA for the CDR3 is TGTGCCAGCAGCCAAGAAACCGTAGGAGATACGCAGTATTTT. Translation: CASSQETVGDTQYF.

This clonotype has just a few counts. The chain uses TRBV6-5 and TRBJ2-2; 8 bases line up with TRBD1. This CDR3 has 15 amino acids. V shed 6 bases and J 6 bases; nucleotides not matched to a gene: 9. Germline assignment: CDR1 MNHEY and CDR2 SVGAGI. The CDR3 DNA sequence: TGTGCCAGCAGGCCCGACAGGGGTGGATCCGGGGAGCTGTTTTTT. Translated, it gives CASRPDRGGSGELFF.

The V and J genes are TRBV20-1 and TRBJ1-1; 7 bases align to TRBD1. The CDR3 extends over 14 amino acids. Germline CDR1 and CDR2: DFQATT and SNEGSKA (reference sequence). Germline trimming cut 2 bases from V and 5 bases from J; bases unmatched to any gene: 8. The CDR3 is CSARFEYRGTEAFF. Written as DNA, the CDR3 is TGCAGTGCTAGATTTGAATACAGGGGAACTGAAGCTTTCTTT.

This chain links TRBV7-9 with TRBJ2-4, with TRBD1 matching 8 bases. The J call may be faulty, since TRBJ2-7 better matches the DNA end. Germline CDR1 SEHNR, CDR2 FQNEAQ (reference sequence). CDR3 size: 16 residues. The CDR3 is CASSLEPGTGFYEQYF. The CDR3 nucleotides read TGTGCCAGCAGCTTAGAACCGGGGACAGGATTCTACGAGCAGTACTTC.

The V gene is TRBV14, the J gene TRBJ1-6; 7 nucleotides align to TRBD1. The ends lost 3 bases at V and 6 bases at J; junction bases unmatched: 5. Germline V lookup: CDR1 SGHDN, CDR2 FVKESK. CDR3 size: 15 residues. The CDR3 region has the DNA TGTGCCAGCAGCCATTTGACAGGGAGTAATTCACCCCTCCACTTT. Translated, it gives CASSHLTGSNSPLHF.

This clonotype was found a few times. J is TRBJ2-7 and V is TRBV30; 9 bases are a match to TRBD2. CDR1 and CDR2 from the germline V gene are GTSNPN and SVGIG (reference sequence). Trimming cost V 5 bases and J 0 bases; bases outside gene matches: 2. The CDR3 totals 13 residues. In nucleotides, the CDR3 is TGTGCCTGGGATAGCGGGGGCTCCTACGAGCAGTACTTC. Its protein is CAWDSGGSYEQYF.

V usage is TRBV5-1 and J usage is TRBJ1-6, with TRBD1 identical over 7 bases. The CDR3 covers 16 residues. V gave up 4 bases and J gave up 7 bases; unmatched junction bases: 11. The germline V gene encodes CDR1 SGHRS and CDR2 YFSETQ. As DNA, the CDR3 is TGCGCCAGCAGCCCGGACAGGACCGCGGGAAATTCACCCCTCCACTTT. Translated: CASSPDRTAGNSPLHF.

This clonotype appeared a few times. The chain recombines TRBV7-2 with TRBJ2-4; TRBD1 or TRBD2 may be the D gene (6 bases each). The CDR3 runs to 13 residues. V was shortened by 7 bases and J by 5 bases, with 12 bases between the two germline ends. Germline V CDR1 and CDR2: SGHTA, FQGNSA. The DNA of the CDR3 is TGTGCCAGCACCGAGAGGGGGGAAAACATTCAGTACTTC. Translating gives CASTERGENIQYF.

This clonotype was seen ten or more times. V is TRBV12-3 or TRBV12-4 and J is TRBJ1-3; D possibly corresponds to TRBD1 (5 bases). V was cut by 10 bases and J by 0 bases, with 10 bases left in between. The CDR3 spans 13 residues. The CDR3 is CATQVNSGNTIYF. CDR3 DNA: TGTGCCACACAGGTCAACTCTGGAAACACCATATATTTT.

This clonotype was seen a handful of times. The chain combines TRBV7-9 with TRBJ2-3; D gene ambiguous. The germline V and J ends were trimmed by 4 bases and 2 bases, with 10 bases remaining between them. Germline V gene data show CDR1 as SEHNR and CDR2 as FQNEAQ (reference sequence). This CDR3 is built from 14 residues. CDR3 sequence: CASSSPYDTDTQYF. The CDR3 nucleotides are TGTGCCAGCAGCTCTCCTTATGACACAGATACGCAGTATTTT.

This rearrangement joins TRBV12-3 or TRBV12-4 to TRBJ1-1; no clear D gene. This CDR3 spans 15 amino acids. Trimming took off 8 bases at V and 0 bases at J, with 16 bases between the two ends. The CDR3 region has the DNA TGTGCCAGCGGCCCCCAACAGAGTATGAACACTGAAGCTTTCTTT. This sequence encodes CASGPQQSMNTEAFF.

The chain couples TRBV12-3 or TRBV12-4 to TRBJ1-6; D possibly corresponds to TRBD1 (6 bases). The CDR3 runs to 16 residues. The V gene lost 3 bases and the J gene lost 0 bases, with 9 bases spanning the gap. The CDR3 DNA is TGTGCCAGCAGTTTGATGGACAGCTCCTATAATTCACCCCTCCACTTT. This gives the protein CASSLMDSSYNSPLHF.

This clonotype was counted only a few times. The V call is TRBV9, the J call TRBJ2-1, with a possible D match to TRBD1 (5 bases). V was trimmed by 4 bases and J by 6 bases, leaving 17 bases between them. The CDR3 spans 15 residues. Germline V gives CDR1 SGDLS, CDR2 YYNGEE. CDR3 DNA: TGTGCCAGCAGCCCCAACTTATTAAGGGGCAATGAGCAGTTCTTC. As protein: CASSPNLLRGNEQFF.

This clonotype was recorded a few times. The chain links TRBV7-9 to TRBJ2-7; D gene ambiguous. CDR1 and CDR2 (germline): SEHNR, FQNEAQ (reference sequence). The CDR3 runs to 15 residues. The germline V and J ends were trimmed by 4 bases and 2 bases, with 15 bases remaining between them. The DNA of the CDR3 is TGTGCCAGCAGCTCCCGTGTGACATCTGCCTACGAGCAGTACTTC. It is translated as CASSSRVTSAYEQYF.

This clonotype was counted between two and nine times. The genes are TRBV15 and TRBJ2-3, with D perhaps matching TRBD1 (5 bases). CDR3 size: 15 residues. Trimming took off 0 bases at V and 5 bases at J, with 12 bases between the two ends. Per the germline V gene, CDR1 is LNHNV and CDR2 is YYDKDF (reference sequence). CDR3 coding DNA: TGTGCCACCAGCAGAGATCGGAGCACAGGAGATACGCAGTATTTT. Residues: CATSRDRSTGDTQYF.

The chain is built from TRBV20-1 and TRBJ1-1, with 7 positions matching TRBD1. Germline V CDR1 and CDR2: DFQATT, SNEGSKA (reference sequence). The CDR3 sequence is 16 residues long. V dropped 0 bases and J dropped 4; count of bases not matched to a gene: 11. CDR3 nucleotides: TGCAGTGCTAGAGACCTTCAAACAGGGGAGCGCACTGAAGCTTTCTTT. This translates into CSARDLQTGERTEAFF.

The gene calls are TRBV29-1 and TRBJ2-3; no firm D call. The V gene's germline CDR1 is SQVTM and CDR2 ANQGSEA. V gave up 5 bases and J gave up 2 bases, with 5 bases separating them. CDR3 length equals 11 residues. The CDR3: CSVSDTDTQYF. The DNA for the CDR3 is TGCAGCGTTTCCGACACAGATACGCAGTATTTT.

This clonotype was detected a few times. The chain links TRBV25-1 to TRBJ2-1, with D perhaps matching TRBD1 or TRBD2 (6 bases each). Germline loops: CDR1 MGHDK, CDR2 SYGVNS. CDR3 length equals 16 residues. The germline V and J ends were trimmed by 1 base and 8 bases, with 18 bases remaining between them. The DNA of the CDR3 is TGTGCCAGCAGTGAATCTCGGAAGGGGGGACTCGATGAGCAGTTCTTC. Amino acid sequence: CASSESRKGGLDEQFF.

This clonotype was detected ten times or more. The CDR3 region is CASSLYGAKNIQYF. The CDR3 region has the DNA TGTGCCAGCAGTTTGTATGGGGCCAAAAACATTCAGTACTTC. V is TRBV12-3 or TRBV12-4 and J is TRBJ2-4, with unresolved D. The V end lost 3 bases, the J end lost 1 base, and 7 bases lay between the germline ends. This CDR3 region has 14 residues.

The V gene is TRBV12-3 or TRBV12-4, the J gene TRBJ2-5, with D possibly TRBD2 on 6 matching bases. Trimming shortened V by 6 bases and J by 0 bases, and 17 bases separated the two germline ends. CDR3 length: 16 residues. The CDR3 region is CASRGGWGTDQETQYF. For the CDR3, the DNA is TGTGCCAGCAGAGGAGGGTGGGGGACCGACCAAGAGACCCAGTACTTC.

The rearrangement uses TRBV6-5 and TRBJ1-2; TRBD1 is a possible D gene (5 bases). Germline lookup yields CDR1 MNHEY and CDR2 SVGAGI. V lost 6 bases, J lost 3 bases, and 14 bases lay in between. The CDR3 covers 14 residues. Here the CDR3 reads CASSPRGSHYGYTF. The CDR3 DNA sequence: TGTGCCAGCAGCCCACGGGGGTCTCACTATGGCTACACCTTC.

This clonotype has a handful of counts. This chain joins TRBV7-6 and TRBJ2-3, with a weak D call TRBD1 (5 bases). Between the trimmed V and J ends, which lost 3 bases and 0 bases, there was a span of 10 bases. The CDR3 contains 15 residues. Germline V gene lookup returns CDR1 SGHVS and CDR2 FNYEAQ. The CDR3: CASSFSGMSTDTQYF. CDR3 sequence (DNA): TGTGCCAGCAGCTTCTCAGGGATGAGCACAGATACGCAGTATTTT.

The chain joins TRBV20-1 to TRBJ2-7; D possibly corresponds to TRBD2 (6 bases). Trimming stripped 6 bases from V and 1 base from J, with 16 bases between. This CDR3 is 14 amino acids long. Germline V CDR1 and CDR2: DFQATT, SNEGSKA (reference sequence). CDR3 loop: CSAPFGGRSYEQYF. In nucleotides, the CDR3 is TGCAGTGCCCCTTTTGGAGGGAGGTCCTACGAGCAGTACTTC.